This T cell receptor (beta chain) is from a study of neurological immune-mediated disorders. Many counts were recorded for this clonotype. A total of 2 million PBMCs stored at -80 degrees C provided the unsorted libraries. TCRdb called the 5' RACE reads again in MiXCR, with one record for every CDR3 protein. The table records tens of thousands of distinct CDR3 sequences, around 3% of them present only once. The CDR3 covers 15 residues. V shed 7 bases, J shed 1 base, and the junction held 8 bases outside the gene matches. CDR1 and CDR2 from the germline V gene are MNHEY and SMNVEV (reference sequence).

The genes are TRBV27 and TRBJ2-7; 9 nucleotides match TRBD1. Input material: PBMCs. The TCR originated in a man between 40 and 49 years old with multiple sclerosis. Here the CDR3 DNA reads TGTGCCAGCACTCGAGCTGGACAGGGGTCCTACGAGCAGTACTTC. This sequence encodes CASTRAGQGSYEQYF.